The 28 T cell receptor beta chains presented below share a single source sample, sequenced in a study of tumor-infiltrating lymphocytes in primary liver carcinoma. A primer in the constant region served to generate TCR beta cDNA from approximately 500 ng of total RNA. Construction of TCR beta libraries relied on three successive nested multiplex PCR rounds employing slightly modified ARM-PCR. Rounds one and two of PCR, each of 10 cycles, were primed with TRBV1-TRBV30 forward primers and a C-beta reverse primer. TCRdb ran MiXCR on the multiplex PCR reads and lists one entry per CDR3 protein. The sample includes some 190,000 distinct CDR3 sequences, 85% of them seen just once. Unsorted bulk tissue of roughly 18-32 mg yielded co-extracted RNA and DNA. Source material: tumor tissue from primary liver carcinoma. All receptors derive from a man aged 40-50 years with primary liver carcinoma and hepatitis B virus infection.

As concerns this clonotype: The junction does not match germline at one end; this may be a read error. The chain combines TRBV4-2 with TRBJ2-7; TRBD2 is a possible D gene (6 bases). Germline V gene sequence: CDR1 LGHNA, CDR2 YNFKEQ. The CDR3 extends over 18 amino acids. For the CDR3, the DNA is TGTGCCGGCAGCCAAAACTCCCCGAATAGTGGGAGGAAACACGAGCAGTACTTC. Protein: CAGSQNSPNSGRKHEQYF.

Remarks on this clonotype: The junction differs from germline at one of its ends, possibly a read error. This chain joins TRBV6-1 and TRBJ1-5; no firm D call. Per the germline V gene, CDR1 is MNHNS and CDR2 is SASEGT. The CDR3 has 15 residues. In nucleotides, the CDR3 is TGTGCCAGCAGTGGGATCGGGAACAGCAATCATCCCCAGCATTTT. It is translated as CASSGIGNSNHPQHF.

To note about this clonotype: The junction differs from germline at one of its ends, possibly a read error. CDR3 residues: CASNLGSSYEQYF. CDR3 sequence (DNA): TGTGCCAGCAACCTAGGGTCATCCTACGAGCAGTATTTC. This chain links TRBV13 with TRBJ2-7; no reliable D call. This CDR3 region has 13 residues. Germline CDR1 PRHDT, CDR2 FYEKMQ (reference sequence).

The sample holds one count of this clonotype. The rearrangement uses TRBV29-1 and TRBJ1-2, with TRBD1 identical over 7 bases. Germline V gene lookup returns CDR1 SQVTM and CDR2 ANQGSEA. This CDR3 spans 14 amino acids. As DNA, the CDR3 is TGCATCGTCCTCCCTGACAGGGTCATGAATGGCTACACCTTC. Protein product: CIVLPDRVMNGYTF.

The CDR3 coding sequence is TGCAGTGCTAGAAAACCGGGACACCTCACAGATACGCAGTATTTT. Its translation: CSARKPGHLTDTQYF. V is TRBV20-1 and J is TRBJ2-3; a possible D gene is TRBD1 (6 bases). Germline-derived CDR1 and CDR2 are DFQATT and SNEGSKA (reference sequence). Trimming stripped 2 bases from V and 2 bases from J, with 14 bases between. This CDR3 is 15 amino acids long.

As to this clonotype: At one end the junction does not follow the germline gene, possibly because of a read error. The chain employs TRBV10-3 and TRBJ2-7; 8 nucleotides align to TRBD2. This CDR3 contains 14 residues. Germline lookup yields CDR1 ENHRY and CDR2 SYGVKD. CDR3 loop: CAIRGDSGAYEHYF. The CDR3 region has the DNA TGTGCCATCAGAGGAGATAGCGGGGCCTACGAACACTATTTC.

On this clonotype: One junction end does not reproduce the germline sequence, and a read error may be involved. The chain recombines TRBV12-3 or TRBV12-4 with TRBJ1-1; no clear D. The CDR3 spans 14 residues. The CDR3 loop is CASSSSDANIEALF. CDR3 nucleotide sequence: TGTGCCAGCAGCTCTTCCGATGCGAACATTGAAGCTTTATTT.

About this clonotype: One end of the junction fails to match germline, which may point to a read error. The chain couples TRBV7-9 to TRBJ2-1, with D possibly TRBD1 on 6 matching bases. The CDR3 contains 15 residues. Germline V gene lookup returns CDR1 SEHNR and CDR2 FQNEAQ (reference sequence). The CDR3 spells CANSSGVVASNEQFF. For the CDR3, the DNA is TGTGCCAACAGCTCAGGGGTAGTGGCCTCAAATGAGCAGTTCTTC.

Comments on this clonotype: In this CDR3 the conserved last residue, phenylalanine or tryptophan, is missing, so a read error is likely. The V and J genes are TRBV5-6 and TRBJ2-7, with D tentatively TRBD2 (5 bases). Germline-derived CDR1 and CDR2 are SGHDT and YYEEEE. The CDR3 is made up of 14 amino acids. CDR3 coding DNA: TGTACCAGTAGCTTGGGAGCAGGTTCCTACGAGCAGTACTTA. Protein product: CTSSLGAGSYEQYL.

Concerning this clonotype itself: The CDR3 carries no conserved terminal phenylalanine or tryptophan, so it likely arises from a read error. V and J are TRBV14 and TRBJ1-1; D is ambiguous. The ends were cut back, 6 bases at V and 1 base at J, with 12 bases in the middle. The CDR3 spans 14 residues. Per the germline V gene, CDR1 is SGHDN and CDR2 is FVKESK. The CDR3 region is CASSLGISNTEAFS. The CDR3 DNA is TGTGCCAGCAGTCTAGGGATATCGAACACTGAAGCTTTCTCT.

In its sample, this clonotype was seen once. Relative to the germline gene, one junction end is altered; a read error may explain this. This chain links TRBV4-3 with TRBJ1-6; no clear D. The CDR3 has 15 amino acids. Looked up from germline, CDR1 is LGHNA and CDR2 is YSLEER. The CDR3 loop is CASSRVQLYNSPLHF. CDR3 coding DNA: TGCGCCAGCAGCCGAGTACAGCTCTATAATTCGCCCCTCCACTTT.

About this clonotype itself: The conserved final phenylalanine or tryptophan is absent from the CDR3, which likely points to a read error. This chain links TRBV11-2 with TRBJ2-1, with TRBD2 identical over 9 bases. Germline CDR1 and CDR2: SGHAT and FQNNGV. The CDR3 covers 16 residues. V lost 4 bases, J lost 6 bases, and 10 bases stayed unmatched. The CDR3 coding sequence is TGTGCCAGCAGCTACCCCGGGACTAGCAATAGCAATGAGCAGTTCTTA. This sequence encodes CASSYPGTSNSNEQFL.

Remarks on this clonotype: An end of the junction differs from the germline gene, which may be a read error. V and J are TRBV11-1 and TRBJ1-2, with D perhaps TRBD1 (6 bases). The germline V gene has CDR1 SGHAT and CDR2 FQDESV (reference sequence). The length of the CDR3 is 17 residues. CDR3 loop: CASSRTGTSIANYAYTF. The DNA for the CDR3 is TGTGCCAGCAGCCGAACCGGGACATCAATAGCGAACTATGCCTACACCTTC.

As concerns this clonotype: A much larger clone lies one base from this, so it may be a read error. The J gene is TRBJ2-1, the V gene TRBV12-3 or TRBV12-4; the D gene is possibly TRBD2 (6 bases). The CDR3 extends over 15 amino acids. The ends were cut back, 3 bases at V and 2 bases at J, with 11 bases in the middle. CDR3 amino acids: CASSFTGSTYNEQFF. The CDR3 DNA is TGTGCCAGCAGTTTTACCGGGAGTACCTACAATGAGCAGTTCTTC.

Note on this clonotype: Germline and junction disagree at one end, which may indicate a read error. This chain uses TRBV5-1 with TRBJ2-3; D is possibly TRBD1 (6 bases). CDR1 SGHRS and CDR2 YFSETQ come from the germline V gene. The CDR3 has 14 residues. The CDR3 sequence: CANSSGHNTDTQYF. The CDR3 bases are TGCGCCAACAGCTCGGGACACAACACAGATACGCAGTATTTT.

The V gene is TRBV6-6, the J gene TRBJ1-1; a weak D match, TRBD1 (5 bases). V was trimmed by 8 bases and J by 5 bases, leaving 18 bases between them. Germline assignment: CDR1 MNHNY and CDR2 SVGAGI (reference sequence). The CDR3 sequence is 14 residues long. The CDR3, as DNA: TGTGCCAGCGGTGGGGGAGGGGTAAGGACTGAAGCTTTCTTT. Translated, it gives CASGGGGVRTEAFF.

As concerns this clonotype: One junction end disagrees with the germline gene, perhaps due to a read error. This sequence joins TRBV11-2 and TRBJ2-1, with 7 bases aligning to TRBD2. From germline, CDR1 is SGHAT and CDR2 FQNNGV. The CDR3 extends over 15 amino acids. The CDR3 spells CVSKIGGSSYNEQFF. CDR3 sequence (DNA): TGTGTCAGCAAAATCGGCGGGAGTTCATACAATGAGCAGTTCTTC.

As for this clonotype: The CDR3 ends on some other residue instead of the conserved phenylalanine or tryptophan, so this is likely a read error. The DNA is omitted, as the CDR3 cannot be located on it reliably, and the CDR3 follows TCRdb's listing. The CDR3 here is CSVGSGSIAEVFY. This chain joins TRBV29-1 and TRBJ1-1. A total of 13 residues make up the CDR3, ends included. CDR1 and CDR2 from the germline V gene are SQVTM and ANQGSEA.

For this clonotype: A much larger clone lies one base from this, so it may be a read error. The final CDR3 position lacks the conserved phenylalanine or tryptophan, pointing to a likely read error. This chain connects TRBV7-8 to TRBJ2-7; D is perhaps TRBD1 or TRBD2 (6 bases each). Germline V gene lookup returns CDR1 SGHVS and CDR2 FQNEAQ. The CDR3 covers 12 residues. V lost 5 bases and J 10 bases, leaving 15 bases between the germline ends. In DNA form, the CDR3 reads TGTGCCAGCAGCGAAGGAGGGACATTCCAGTACCTC. Amino acids: CASSEGGTFQYL.

This clonotype was seen only once. One end of the junction fails to match germline, which may point to a read error. The V call is TRBV4-3, the J call TRBJ2-1, with D uncertain. Germline V lookup: CDR1 LGHNA, CDR2 YSLEER. The CDR3 is 16 residues long. CDR3 residues: CAGSQDPYSEYNEQFF. The CDR3 nucleotides are TGCGCCGGCAGTCAAGATCCCTACTCAGAATACAATGAGCAATTCTTC.

As to this clonotype: Here the CDR3 omits its conserved ending phenylalanine or tryptophan, so a read error is the likely source. This rearrangement joins TRBV24-1 to TRBJ2-5, with 7 bases lining up with TRBD1. Germline lookup yields CDR1 KGHDR and CDR2 SFDVKD. CDR3 length: 17 amino acids. The CDR3, as DNA: TGTGTCACCAGTGCGGGCAAAAGACAAGGGGGCAGGGAGACCCAGTACTTA. It encodes CVTSAGKRQGGRETQYL.

The chain is built from TRBV28 and TRBJ2-7, with D possibly TRBD1 on 5 matching bases. The CDR3 runs to 12 residues. Germline values: CDR1 MDHEN, CDR2 SYDVKM. The CDR3 DNA reads as TGTGCTACCAGGCCACTACAGGCCGAGCAGTACTTC. Translation gives CATRPLQAEQYF. The complete variable domain, with remaining parts taken from reference TRBV28 and TRBJ2-7, reads DVKVTQSSRYLVKRTGEKVFLECVQDMDHENMFWYRQDPGLGLRLIYFSYDVKMKEKGDIPEGYSVSREKKERFSLILESASTNQTSMYLCATRPLQAEQYFGPGTRLTVT.

To note about this clonotype: Since the CDR3 does not end with the conserved phenylalanine or tryptophan, this likely comes from a read error. This rearrangement joins TRBV7-3 to TRBJ2-1; 7 nucleotides line up with TRBD2. CDR1 and CDR2 from the germline V gene are SGHTA and FQGTGA. The V gene end was trimmed by 5 bases and the J gene end by 0 bases; junction bases not matched to a gene: 4. The CDR3 is made up of 15 amino acids. In nucleotides, the CDR3 is TGTGCCAGCAGCCCAGGCGGGAGCTCCTACAATGAGCAGTTCCTC. Translation: CASSPGGSSYNEQFL.

The V and J genes are TRBV5-6 and TRBJ2-7, with D possibly matching TRBD2 (6 bases). Trimming removed 4 bases at V and 2 bases at J, with 19 bases between. From germline, CDR1 is SGHDT and CDR2 YYEEEE. The CDR3 covers 16 residues. CDR3 DNA: TGTGCCAGCAGCGTGTCGGGGGTATCTACCACCTACGAGCAGTACTTC. Translating it yields CASSVSGVSTTYEQYF.

Comment on this clonotype: An end of the junction does not agree with germline; a read error may underlie this. V is TRBV6-5 and J is TRBJ2-7, with 13 bases fitting TRBD2. Germline loops: CDR1 MNHEY, CDR2 SVGAGI. The CDR3 is 15 residues long. The CDR3 bases are TGTGCCAGGAGTTGGACTAGCGGGAGCTCCTACGAGCAGTATTTC. As protein: CARSWTSGSSYEQYF.

To note about this clonotype: Germline is not matched at one junction end, which may reflect a read error. The V and J genes are TRBV7-8 and TRBJ2-7; possibly TRBD1 for D (5 bases). The CDR3 totals 13 residues. Germline V CDR1 and CDR2: SGHVS, FQNEAQ. The CDR3, as DNA: TGTGCCAGCATCTGGAAACAGGAATACGAGCACTACTTC. Encoded protein: CASIWKQEYEHYF.

About this clonotype itself: A read error may produce the germline difference seen at one junction end. This chain uses TRBV5-4 with TRBJ2-7, with D tentatively TRBD1 or TRBD2 (5 bases each). The CDR3 is 17 residues long. Germline lookup yields CDR1 SGHNT and CDR2 YYREEE (reference sequence). CDR3 coding DNA: TGTGCCAGTAGCTTGGAGGCGATCTCATGGGGGATCTACGAGCAGTACTTC. This encodes CASSLEAISWGIYEQYF.

The chain uses TRBV5-4 and TRBJ2-7; 9 bases are shared with TRBD1. J lost 4 bases, V lost 2 bases, and 10 bases had no gene match. The germline V gene encodes CDR1 SGHNT and CDR2 YYREEE (reference sequence). There are 16 residues in the CDR3. The CDR3 is CASSLGPGTGTYEQYF. Written as DNA, the CDR3 is TGTGCCAGCAGCTTAGGCCCCGGGACAGGGACATACGAGCAGTACTTC. The whole variable domain, filled in from reference TRBV5-4 and TRBJ2-7, reads ETGVTQSPTHLIKTRGQQVTLRCSSQSGHNTVSWYQQALGQGPQFIFQYYREEENGRGNFPPRFSGLQFPNYSSELNVNALELDDSALYLCASSLGPGTGTYEQYFGPGTRLTVT.